These T cell receptor beta chains were read from a single sample in a study of technical replicates of blood from several donors. Repertoires were generated with immunoSEQ multiplex PCR, while TCRdb's copy carries only in-frame clones and drops some. This table holds 75,000 to 90,000 clones, around 96% found once. Input material: T cells isolated from PBMCs. The source is a human donor in good health. Each CDR3 is given with its conserved first and last residue. D genes are given only for firm matches. Some rows have no size entry. The others give once, few or many, or a class for an expanded clone.

cdr3_length: 13; j_call: TRBJ2-7; d_call: .; v_call: TRBV4-1; clone_size: .; cdr3_nt: TGCGCCAGCAGCCAAGGGCTTAACTACGAGCAGTACTTC; cdr3_aa: CASSQGLNYEQYF
cdr3_length: 16; j_call: TRBJ2-1; d_call: TRBD2; v_call: TRBV18; clone_size: .; cdr3_nt: TGTGCCAGTTCACCCCCCCTAGCGGCCACCTACAATGAGCAGTTCTTC; cdr3_aa: CASSPPLAATYNEQFF
cdr3_length: 14; j_call: TRBJ1-1; d_call: .; v_call: TRBV5-8; clone_size: .; cdr3_nt: TGTGCCAGCAGCTTGCTGGCAGGGGCGCATGGAGCTTTCTTT; cdr3_aa: CASSLLAGAHGAFF
cdr3_length: 19; j_call: TRBJ2-3; d_call: .; v_call: TRBV2; clone_size: .; cdr3_nt: TGTGCCAGCAGTGATTTTGAGTCTGGGCTCGAGTCTAGCACAGATACGCAGTATTTT; cdr3_aa: CASSDFESGLESSTDTQYF
cdr3_length: 13; j_call: TRBJ1-5; d_call: .; v_call: TRBV12-5; clone_size: .; cdr3_nt: TGTGCTAGTGGTCGAGATAGCAATCAGCCCCAGCATTTT; cdr3_aa: CASGRDSNQPQHF
cdr3_length: 15; j_call: TRBJ1-2; d_call: .; v_call: TRBV4-1; clone_size: .; cdr3_nt: TGCGCCAGCAGCCAAGAAGTCCAGGGCAAGTACGGCTACACCTTC; cdr3_aa: CASSQEVQGKYGYTF
cdr3_length: 11; j_call: TRBJ2-1; d_call: .; v_call: TRBV5-8; clone_size: once; cdr3_nt: TGTGCCAGCAGCCATCCCACTAGACAGGTCTTC; cdr3_aa: CASSHPTRQVF
cdr3_length: 10; j_call: TRBJ2-7; d_call: .; v_call: TRBV20-1; clone_size: .; cdr3_nt: TGCAGTGCTAGTCTAGACGAGCAGTACTTC; cdr3_aa: CSASLDEQYF
cdr3_length: 12; j_call: TRBJ2-7; d_call: TRBD1; v_call: TRBV30; clone_size: .; cdr3_nt: TGTGCCGCCAAGGGACAGGGACGCGAGCAGTACTTC; cdr3_aa: CAAKGQGREQYF
cdr3_length: 13; j_call: TRBJ1-1; d_call: .; v_call: TRBV6-5; clone_size: .; cdr3_nt: TGTGCCAGCAGTCAGGAATGGAACACTGAAGCTTTCTTT; cdr3_aa: CASSQEWNTEAFF
cdr3_length: 14; j_call: TRBJ2-1; d_call: TRBD2; v_call: TRBV7-3; clone_size: .; cdr3_nt: TGTGCCAGCAGCTTTAGCGGGAATTACAATGAGCAGTTCTTC; cdr3_aa: CASSFSGNYNEQFF
cdr3_length: 13; j_call: TRBJ2-3; d_call: .; v_call: TRBV18; clone_size: .; cdr3_nt: TGTGCCAGCTCACTGGAGTATGCAGATACGCAGTATTTT; cdr3_aa: CASSLEYADTQYF
cdr3_length: 15; j_call: TRBJ2-1; d_call: .; v_call: TRBV4-1; clone_size: once; cdr3_nt: TGCGCCAGCAGCCAACAGGCCCTTACCTACAATGAGCAGTTCTTC; cdr3_aa: CASSQQALTYNEQFF
cdr3_length: 15; j_call: TRBJ1-3; d_call: TRBD1; v_call: TRBV29-1; clone_size: once; cdr3_nt: TGCAGCGTTATAGGGGACAGGATTTCTGGAAACACCATATATTTT; cdr3_aa: CSVIGDRISGNTIYF
cdr3_length: 13; j_call: TRBJ1-4; d_call: TRBD1; v_call: TRBV7-7; clone_size: .; cdr3_nt: TGTGCCAGCAGCTCGGACAGGGAAGGAAAACTGTTTTTT; cdr3_aa: CASSSDREGKLFF
cdr3_length: 14; j_call: TRBJ2-7; d_call: TRBD1; v_call: TRBV7-2; clone_size: .; cdr3_nt: TGTGCCAGCAGCTCATGGACAGGCTCCTACGAGCAGTACTTC; cdr3_aa: CASSSWTGSYEQYF
cdr3_length: 13; j_call: TRBJ2-7; d_call: .; v_call: TRBV7-6; clone_size: .; cdr3_nt: TGTGCCAGCAGCTTAGACAGTTCCTACGAGCAGTACTTC; cdr3_aa: CASSLDSSYEQYF
cdr3_length: 14; j_call: TRBJ1-2; d_call: TRBD1; v_call: TRBV28; clone_size: .; cdr3_nt: TGTGCCAGCAGTTTAAAGTTACAGGGGATTGGCTACACCTTC; cdr3_aa: CASSLKLQGIGYTF
cdr3_length: 16; j_call: TRBJ2-7; d_call: TRBD1; v_call: TRBV28; clone_size: .; cdr3_nt: TGTGCCTCTTCTAATAGGGACAGGGTATCGAGTTACGAGCAGTACTTC; cdr3_aa: CASSNRDRVSSYEQYF
cdr3_length: 18; j_call: TRBJ2-3; d_call: TRBD2; v_call: TRBV5-1; clone_size: .; cdr3_nt: TGCGCCAGCACCAGCTTGGGGGGGACTAGCGGGATAACAGATACGCAGTATTTT; cdr3_aa: CASTSLGGTSGITDTQYF
cdr3_length: 16; j_call: TRBJ1-5; d_call: .; v_call: TRBV11-3; clone_size: .; cdr3_nt: TGTGCCAGCAGCGATCAGGGGAGAGTGGGCAATCAGCCCCAGCATTTT; cdr3_aa: CASSDQGRVGNQPQHF
cdr3_length: 15; j_call: TRBJ2-7; d_call: TRBD1; v_call: TRBV4-3; clone_size: .; cdr3_nt: TGCGCCAGCAGCGAGTACAGGGGGCATTTCTCCGAGCAGTACTTC; cdr3_aa: CASSEYRGHFSEQYF
cdr3_length: 14; j_call: TRBJ1-1; d_call: .; v_call: TRBV19; clone_size: .; cdr3_nt: TGTGCCAGTAGTATCGTCGCACATTATCCTGAAGCTTTCTTT; cdr3_aa: CASSIVAHYPEAFF
cdr3_length: 14; j_call: TRBJ2-1; d_call: TRBD1; v_call: TRBV10-3; clone_size: once; cdr3_nt: TGTGCCATCCAAGACAGGGCATCCTACAATGAGCAGTTCTTC; cdr3_aa: CAIQDRASYNEQFF
cdr3_length: 15; j_call: TRBJ2-5; d_call: TRBD2; v_call: TRBV5-1; clone_size: .; cdr3_nt: TGCGCCAGCAGCTGGGGGACTAGCGGGAGCGAGACCCAGTACTTC; cdr3_aa: CASSWGTSGSETQYF
cdr3_length: 12; j_call: TRBJ2-7; d_call: .; v_call: TRBV28; clone_size: .; cdr3_nt: TGTGCCAGCAGGGTGGGGAGACGGGAGCAGTACTTC; cdr3_aa: CASRVGRREQYF
cdr3_length: 13; j_call: TRBJ2-7; d_call: .; v_call: TRBV6-1; clone_size: .; cdr3_nt: TGTGCCAGCGTATCGTCCCCCGTCTACGAGCAGTACTTC; cdr3_aa: CASVSSPVYEQYF
cdr3_length: 13; j_call: TRBJ2-3; d_call: .; v_call: TRBV18; clone_size: .; cdr3_nt: TGTGCCAGCTCACGATCTACCACAGATACGCAGTATTTT; cdr3_aa: CASSRSTTDTQYF
cdr3_length: 14; j_call: TRBJ2-7; d_call: TRBD2; v_call: TRBV2; clone_size: .; cdr3_nt: TGTGCCAGCAGTAGCGGGAGGTTGGCCTACGAGCAGTACTTC; cdr3_aa: CASSSGRLAYEQYF
cdr3_length: 14; j_call: TRBJ2-7; d_call: TRBD2; v_call: TRBV28; clone_size: .; cdr3_nt: TGTGCCAGCAGTGAGGAGCGGGACCTCTACGAGCAGTACTTC; cdr3_aa: CASSEERDLYEQYF
cdr3_length: 14; j_call: TRBJ2-7; d_call: .; v_call: TRBV5-1; clone_size: .; cdr3_nt: TGCGCCAGCAGCTTGACAGGGAGCTCCTACGAGCAGTACTTC; cdr3_aa: CASSLTGSSYEQYF
cdr3_length: 16; j_call: TRBJ2-3; d_call: .; v_call: TRBV5-4; clone_size: .; cdr3_nt: TGTGCCAGCAGCTTGGGACACCCGGCTAGCACAGATACGCAGTATTTT; cdr3_aa: CASSLGHPASTDTQYF
cdr3_length: 14; j_call: TRBJ2-2; d_call: TRBD1; v_call: TRBV29-1; clone_size: .; cdr3_nt: TGCAGCGTTGAGGGACAGGGGGACACCGGGGAGCTGTTTTTT; cdr3_aa: CSVEGQGDTGELFF
cdr3_length: 14; j_call: TRBJ2-7; d_call: TRBD2; v_call: TRBV6-5; clone_size: .; cdr3_nt: TGTGCCAGCAGTTATTCCGGGGGGATCTACGAGCAGTACTTC; cdr3_aa: CASSYSGGIYEQYF
cdr3_length: 14; j_call: TRBJ2-5; d_call: .; v_call: TRBV11-2; clone_size: .; cdr3_nt: TGTGCCAGCAGCTCCCAGGCTTGGGAAGAGACCCAGTACTTC; cdr3_aa: CASSSQAWEETQYF
cdr3_length: 15; j_call: TRBJ1-2; d_call: TRBD1; v_call: TRBV7-8; clone_size: once; cdr3_nt: TGTGCCAGCAGCTTAGGGGACAGGGGGTTACACGGCTACACCTTC; cdr3_aa: CASSLGDRGLHGYTF
cdr3_length: 15; j_call: TRBJ2-3; d_call: .; v_call: TRBV28; clone_size: .; cdr3_nt: TGTGCCAGCAGGGTAGCGTTAACTAGCACAGATACGCAGTATTTT; cdr3_aa: CASRVALTSTDTQYF
cdr3_length: 14; j_call: TRBJ1-5; d_call: .; v_call: TRBV9; clone_size: .; cdr3_nt: TGTGCCAGCAGCGCCCTGGGGGGAAATCAGCCCCAGCATTTT; cdr3_aa: CASSALGGNQPQHF